This T cell receptor beta chain was retrieved from a study of OX40 agonist ivuxolimab in advanced cancers. CDR1 is SQVTM, CDR2 ANQGSEA, per germline. The V and J ends lost 5 bases and 6 bases respectively, with 19 bases between them. There are 14 residues in the CDR3. The sample holds one count of this clone. Sequenced by immunoSEQ multiplex PCR; TCRdb stores in-frame clones only, minus some. The profile shows under 85,000 clones, roughly 91% of them singletons. The sequences come from CD4+ or CD8+ T cells sorted from blood, collected in a trial of the OX40 agonist ivuxolimab. The chain couples TRBV29-1 to TRBJ1-1; possible D gene TRBD1, 5 bases. The TCR sequence derives from an adult with an advanced solid tumor such as melanoma, head and neck, liver or kidney cancer. This CDR3 is CSVTRDSMVSEAFF. The CDR3 DNA reads as TGCAGCGTTACCCGGGACTCAATGGTCTCTGAAGCTTTCTTT.